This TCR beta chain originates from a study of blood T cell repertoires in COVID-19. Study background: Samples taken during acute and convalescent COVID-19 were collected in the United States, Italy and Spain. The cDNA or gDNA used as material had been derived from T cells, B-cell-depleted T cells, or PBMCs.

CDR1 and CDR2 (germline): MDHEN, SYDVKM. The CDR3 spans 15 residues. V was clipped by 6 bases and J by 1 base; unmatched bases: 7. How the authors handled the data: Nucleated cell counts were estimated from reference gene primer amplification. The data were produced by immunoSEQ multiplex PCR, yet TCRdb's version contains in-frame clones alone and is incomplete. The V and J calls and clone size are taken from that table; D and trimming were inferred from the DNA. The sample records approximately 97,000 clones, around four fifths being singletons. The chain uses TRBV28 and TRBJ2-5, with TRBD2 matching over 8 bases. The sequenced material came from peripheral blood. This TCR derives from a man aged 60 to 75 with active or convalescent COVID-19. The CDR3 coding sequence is TGTGCCAGCAGCCCCCGGGGGGGCAGCCAAGAGACCCAGTACTTC. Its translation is CASSPRGGSQETQYF.